This TCR beta chain stems from a study of T cell responses to AZD1222 COVID-19 vaccine. Study context: Combined were second doses at about 4 or about 12 weeks. Findings and caveats of the study: The sample set comprised mostly white British donors with more females, and clonal diversity was possibly underestimated. Spike-wide coverage was observed for vaccine-associated CD4 TCRs, with dominant responses at 160-218 and 743-854. Compared with day 0, the breadth and depth of the Spike-specific TCR repertoire rose significantly after two doses of AZD1222.

Remarks on this clone: The antigen is undetermined.

TCRdb's table, derived via immunoSEQ multiplex PCR, lists solely in-frame clones and lacks some. The sample carries around 260,000 clones, about 92% recorded once. Germline V gene sequence: CDR1 LNHDA, CDR2 SQIVND (reference sequence). After removal of 3 bases from V and 7 bases from J, the junction contained 14 bases not matched to a gene. This CDR3 region has 19 residues. This specimen was peripheral blood, taken on day 0 of AZD1222 vaccination. The J gene is TRBJ2-1, the V gene TRBV19, with 14 bases fitting TRBD2. The clonotype was recovered from an adult in good health. In nucleotides, the CDR3 is TGTGCCAGTAGTATGCAATCCGCAACCGGGACTAGCGGGAGAAATGAGCAGTTCTTC. Its translation is CASSMQSATGTSGRNEQFF. The complete variable domain, with remaining parts taken from reference TRBV19 and TRBJ2-1, reads DGGITQSPKYLFRKEGQNVTLSCEQNLNHDAMYWYRQDPGQGLRLIYYSQIVNDFQKGDIAEGYSVSREKKESFPLTVTSAQKNPTAFYLCASSMQSATGTSGRNEQFFGPGTRLTVL.